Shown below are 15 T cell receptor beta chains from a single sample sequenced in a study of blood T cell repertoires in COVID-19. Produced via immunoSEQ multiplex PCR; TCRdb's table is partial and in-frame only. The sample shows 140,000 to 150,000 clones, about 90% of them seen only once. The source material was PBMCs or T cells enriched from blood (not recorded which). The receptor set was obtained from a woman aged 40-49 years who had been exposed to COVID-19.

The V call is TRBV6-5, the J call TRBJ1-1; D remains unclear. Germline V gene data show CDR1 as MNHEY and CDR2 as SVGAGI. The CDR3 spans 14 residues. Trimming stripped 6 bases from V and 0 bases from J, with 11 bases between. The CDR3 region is CASSERSMNTEAFF. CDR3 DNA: TGTGCCAGCAGCGAGAGAAGTATGAACACTGAAGCTTTCTTT.

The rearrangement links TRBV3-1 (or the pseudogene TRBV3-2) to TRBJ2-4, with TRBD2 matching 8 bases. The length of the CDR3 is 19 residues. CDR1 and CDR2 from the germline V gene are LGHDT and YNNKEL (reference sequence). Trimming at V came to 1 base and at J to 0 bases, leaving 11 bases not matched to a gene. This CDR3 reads CASSQGFAGGALAKNIQYF. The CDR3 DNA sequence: TGTGCCAGCAGCCAAGGTTTTGCGGGGGGCGCACTAGCCAAAAACATTCAGTACTTC.

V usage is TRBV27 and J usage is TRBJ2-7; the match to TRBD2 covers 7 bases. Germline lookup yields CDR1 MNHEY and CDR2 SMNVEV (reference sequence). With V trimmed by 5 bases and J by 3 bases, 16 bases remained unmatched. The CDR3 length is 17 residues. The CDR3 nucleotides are TGTGCCAGCAGTGTCACAAACCTTCGGGACTACTACTACGAGCAGTACTTC. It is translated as CASSVTNLRDYYYEQYF.

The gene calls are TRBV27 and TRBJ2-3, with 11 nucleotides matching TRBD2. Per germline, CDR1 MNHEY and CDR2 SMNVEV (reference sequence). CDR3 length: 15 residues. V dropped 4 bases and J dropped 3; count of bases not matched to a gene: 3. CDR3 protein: CASSYLAGGTDTQYF. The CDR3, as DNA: TGTGCCAGCAGTTACTTAGCGGGAGGGACAGATACGCAGTATTTT.

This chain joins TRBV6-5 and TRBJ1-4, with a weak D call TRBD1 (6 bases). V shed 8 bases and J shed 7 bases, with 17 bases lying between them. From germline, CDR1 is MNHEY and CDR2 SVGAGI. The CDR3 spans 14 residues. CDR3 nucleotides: TGTGCCAGCCGACCCGGGACACATCTTGAAAAACTGTTTTTT. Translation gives CASRPGTHLEKLFF.

CDR3 DNA: TGTGCCAGTGCCCTGCCCATTATCCCGACACCTAACTATGGCTACACCTTC. This sequence encodes CASALPIIPTPNYGYTF. The genes are TRBV19 and TRBJ1-2; no clear D gene. Germline V CDR1 and CDR2: LNHDA, SQIVND (reference sequence). With 8 bases removed from V and 0 bases from J, the gap between germline ends came to 22 bases. The CDR3 has 17 residues.

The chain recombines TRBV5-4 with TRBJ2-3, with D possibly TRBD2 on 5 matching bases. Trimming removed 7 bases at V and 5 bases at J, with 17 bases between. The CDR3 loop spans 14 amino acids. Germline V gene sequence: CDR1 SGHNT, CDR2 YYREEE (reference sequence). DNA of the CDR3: TGTGCCAGCCGGGATACCGGGCGGGTAGATACGCAGTATTTT. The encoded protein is CASRDTGRVDTQYF.

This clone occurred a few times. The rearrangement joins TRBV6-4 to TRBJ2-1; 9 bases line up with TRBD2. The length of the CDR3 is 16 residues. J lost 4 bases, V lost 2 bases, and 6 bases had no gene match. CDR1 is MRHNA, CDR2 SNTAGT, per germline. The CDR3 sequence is CASSDRASGAYNEQFF. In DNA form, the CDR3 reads TGTGCCAGCAGTGACCGGGCTAGCGGGGCTTACAATGAGCAGTTCTTC.

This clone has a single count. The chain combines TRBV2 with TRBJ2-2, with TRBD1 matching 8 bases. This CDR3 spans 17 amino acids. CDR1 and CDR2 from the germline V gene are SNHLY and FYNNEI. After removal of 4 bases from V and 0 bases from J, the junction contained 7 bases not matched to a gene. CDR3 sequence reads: CASSAPQGAPNTGELFF. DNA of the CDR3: TGTGCCAGCAGTGCCCCCCAGGGGGCGCCGAACACCGGGGAGCTGTTTTTT. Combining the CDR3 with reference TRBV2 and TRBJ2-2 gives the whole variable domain EPEVTQTPSHQVTQMGQEVILRCVPISNHLYFYWYRQILGQKVEFLVSFYNNEISEKSEIFDDQFSVERPDGSNFTLKIRSTKLEDSAMYFCASSAPQGAPNTGELFFGEGSRLTVL.

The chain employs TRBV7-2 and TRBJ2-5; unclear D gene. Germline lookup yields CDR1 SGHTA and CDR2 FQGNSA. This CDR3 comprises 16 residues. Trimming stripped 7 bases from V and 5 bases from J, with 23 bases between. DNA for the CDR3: TGTGCCAGCAAATCCGACTCCGGTAGACCTATGGAGACCCAGTACTTC. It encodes CASKSDSGRPMETQYF.

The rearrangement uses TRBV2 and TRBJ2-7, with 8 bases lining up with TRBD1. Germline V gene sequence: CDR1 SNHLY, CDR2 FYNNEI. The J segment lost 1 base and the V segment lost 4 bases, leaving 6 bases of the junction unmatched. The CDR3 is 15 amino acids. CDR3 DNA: TGTGCCAGCAGTGGACGCGGGACAGGATCCTACGAGCAGTACTTC. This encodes CASSGRGTGSYEQYF.

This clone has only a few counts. CDR3 residues: CASSVETGGSPLHF. Here the CDR3 DNA reads TGTGCCAGCAGCGTAGAGACAGGGGGATCACCCCTCCACTTT. The chain carries TRBV9 and TRBJ1-6, with 9 nucleotides matching TRBD1. The CDR3 is 14 residues long. Germline lookup yields CDR1 SGDLS and CDR2 YYNGEE. The V segment lost 0 bases and the J segment 10 bases; nucleotides outside the gene matches: 2.

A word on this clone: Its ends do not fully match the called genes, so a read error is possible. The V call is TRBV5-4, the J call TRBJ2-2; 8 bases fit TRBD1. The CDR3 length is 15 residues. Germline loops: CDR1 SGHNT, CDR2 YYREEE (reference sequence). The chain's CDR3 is CATRQGNTKTGELFF. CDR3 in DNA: TGTGCCACCCGACAGGGGAATACGAAGACCGGGGAGCTGTTTTTT.

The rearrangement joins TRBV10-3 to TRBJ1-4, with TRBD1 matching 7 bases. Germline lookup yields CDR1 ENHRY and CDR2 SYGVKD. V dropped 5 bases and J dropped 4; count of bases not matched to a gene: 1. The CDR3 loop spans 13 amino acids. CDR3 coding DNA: TGTGCCATCAGTCAGGGGGGTAATGAAAAACTGTTTTTT. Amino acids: CAISQGGNEKLFF.

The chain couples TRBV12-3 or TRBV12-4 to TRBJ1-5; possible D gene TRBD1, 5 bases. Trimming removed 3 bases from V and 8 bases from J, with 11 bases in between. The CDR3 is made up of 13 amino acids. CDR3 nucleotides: TGTGCCAGCAGTTTTTGGGGAGGGGAGCCCCAGCATTTT. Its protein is CASSFWGGEPQHF.